The 7 T cell receptor beta chains presented below share a single source sample, sequenced in a study of blood T cells in healthy people across ages. The authors ran a second PCR of 7 to 11 cycles using a sample-barcoded 5' primer and a J-beta primer mix. TCRdb recomputed calls from the 5' RACE reads with MiXCR, one row per CDR3 protein. The sample records 1.8 million or so distinct CDR3 sequences, 39% being singletons. Sequencing input: blood. Source of these receptors: a human donor in good health.

This rearrangement joins TRBV7-2 to TRBJ1-3; 9 positions agree with TRBD1. This CDR3 region has 15 residues. The germline gives CDR1 SGHTA, CDR2 FQGNSA. Trimming at V came to 4 bases and at J to 3 bases, leaving 4 bases not matched to a gene. The chain's CDR3 is CASSSQGAYGNTIYF. The CDR3 DNA sequence: TGTGCCAGCAGCTCACAGGGGGCATATGGAAACACCATATATTTT.

The chain combines TRBV20-1 with TRBJ1-5; D perhaps matches TRBD1 (6 bases). The germline CDR1 and CDR2 sequences are DFQATT and SNEGSKA (reference sequence). V was clipped by 2 bases and J by 3 bases, with 14 bases between them. The CDR3 sequence is 15 residues long. CDR3 protein: CSARRGYNTNQPQHF. CDR3 in DNA: TGCAGTGCTAGAAGGGGGTACAACACCAATCAGCCCCAGCATTTT.

V and J are TRBV6-5 and TRBJ1-4, with a weak D call TRBD1 (5 bases). This CDR3 region has 12 residues. From germline, CDR1 is MNHEY and CDR2 SVGAGI. With 8 bases removed from V and 7 bases from J, the gap between germline ends came to 11 bases. CDR3 DNA sequence: TGTGCCAGCGGGAGGGGTGGTGAAAAACTGTTTTTT. Amino acid sequence: CASGRGGEKLFF.

For the CDR3, the DNA is TGCAGCGTTGAAGACCCAACCGCCGGGACAGGGGCCGTGAACTATGGCTACACCTTC. Translating gives CSVEDPTAGTGAVNYGYTF. V and J are TRBV29-1 and TRBJ1-2, with 10 bases lining up with TRBD1. This CDR3 has 19 amino acids. Germline loops: CDR1 SQVTM, CDR2 ANQGSEA. V trimming: 0 bases; J trimming: 2 bases; junction bases outside the gene matches: 15.

DNA of the CDR3: TGTGCCAGCAGGCAACAGGGGGGAGAGGATACGCAGTATTTT. Its translation is CASRQQGGEDTQYF. The chain joins TRBV14 to TRBJ2-3; 8 bases are a match to TRBD1. CDR3 length: 14 residues. From germline, CDR1 is SGHDN and CDR2 FVKESK. V was pared by 6 bases and J by 6 bases, with 8 bases of the junction left unmatched.

Details on this clonotype: With a much larger clone just one base away, this may be a read error. The chain employs TRBV20-1 and TRBJ2-5, with D perhaps matching TRBD2 (5 bases). The closer fit of TRBJ2-1 to the DNA end suggests the J call may be wrong. The CDR3 contains 11 residues. Per germline, CDR1 DFQATT and CDR2 SNEGSKA (reference sequence). CDR3 sequence (DNA): TGCAGTGCTAGTTTCGGGGAGACCCAGTTCTTC. Translated: CSASFGETQFF.

This clonotype was seen a single time. This chain connects TRBV12-3 or TRBV12-4 to TRBJ1-1, with D perhaps TRBD1 (5 bases). This CDR3 spans 15 amino acids. Trimming stripped 6 bases from V and 5 bases from J, with 19 bases between. The CDR3 region has the DNA TGTGCCAGCAGCCTGTCGACAGCCGCGAGGACTGAAGCTTTCTTT. It specifies CASSLSTAARTEAFF.